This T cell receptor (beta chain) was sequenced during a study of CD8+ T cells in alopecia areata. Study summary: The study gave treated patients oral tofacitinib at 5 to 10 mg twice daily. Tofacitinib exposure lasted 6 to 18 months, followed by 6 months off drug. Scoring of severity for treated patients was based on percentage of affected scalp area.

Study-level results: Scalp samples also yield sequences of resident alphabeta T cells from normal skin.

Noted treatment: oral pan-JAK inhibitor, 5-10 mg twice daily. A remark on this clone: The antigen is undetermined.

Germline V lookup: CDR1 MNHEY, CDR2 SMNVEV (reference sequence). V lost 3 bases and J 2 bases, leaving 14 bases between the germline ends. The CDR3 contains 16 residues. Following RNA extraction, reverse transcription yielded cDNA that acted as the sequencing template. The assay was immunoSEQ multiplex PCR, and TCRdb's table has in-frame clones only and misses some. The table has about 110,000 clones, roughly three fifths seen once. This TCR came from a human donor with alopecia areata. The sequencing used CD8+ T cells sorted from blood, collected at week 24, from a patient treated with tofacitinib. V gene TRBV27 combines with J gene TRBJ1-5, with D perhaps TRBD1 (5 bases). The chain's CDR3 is CASSLGHPEGNQPQHF. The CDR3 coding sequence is TGTGCCAGCAGTTTGGGGCACCCGGAGGGCAATCAGCCCCAGCATTTT.